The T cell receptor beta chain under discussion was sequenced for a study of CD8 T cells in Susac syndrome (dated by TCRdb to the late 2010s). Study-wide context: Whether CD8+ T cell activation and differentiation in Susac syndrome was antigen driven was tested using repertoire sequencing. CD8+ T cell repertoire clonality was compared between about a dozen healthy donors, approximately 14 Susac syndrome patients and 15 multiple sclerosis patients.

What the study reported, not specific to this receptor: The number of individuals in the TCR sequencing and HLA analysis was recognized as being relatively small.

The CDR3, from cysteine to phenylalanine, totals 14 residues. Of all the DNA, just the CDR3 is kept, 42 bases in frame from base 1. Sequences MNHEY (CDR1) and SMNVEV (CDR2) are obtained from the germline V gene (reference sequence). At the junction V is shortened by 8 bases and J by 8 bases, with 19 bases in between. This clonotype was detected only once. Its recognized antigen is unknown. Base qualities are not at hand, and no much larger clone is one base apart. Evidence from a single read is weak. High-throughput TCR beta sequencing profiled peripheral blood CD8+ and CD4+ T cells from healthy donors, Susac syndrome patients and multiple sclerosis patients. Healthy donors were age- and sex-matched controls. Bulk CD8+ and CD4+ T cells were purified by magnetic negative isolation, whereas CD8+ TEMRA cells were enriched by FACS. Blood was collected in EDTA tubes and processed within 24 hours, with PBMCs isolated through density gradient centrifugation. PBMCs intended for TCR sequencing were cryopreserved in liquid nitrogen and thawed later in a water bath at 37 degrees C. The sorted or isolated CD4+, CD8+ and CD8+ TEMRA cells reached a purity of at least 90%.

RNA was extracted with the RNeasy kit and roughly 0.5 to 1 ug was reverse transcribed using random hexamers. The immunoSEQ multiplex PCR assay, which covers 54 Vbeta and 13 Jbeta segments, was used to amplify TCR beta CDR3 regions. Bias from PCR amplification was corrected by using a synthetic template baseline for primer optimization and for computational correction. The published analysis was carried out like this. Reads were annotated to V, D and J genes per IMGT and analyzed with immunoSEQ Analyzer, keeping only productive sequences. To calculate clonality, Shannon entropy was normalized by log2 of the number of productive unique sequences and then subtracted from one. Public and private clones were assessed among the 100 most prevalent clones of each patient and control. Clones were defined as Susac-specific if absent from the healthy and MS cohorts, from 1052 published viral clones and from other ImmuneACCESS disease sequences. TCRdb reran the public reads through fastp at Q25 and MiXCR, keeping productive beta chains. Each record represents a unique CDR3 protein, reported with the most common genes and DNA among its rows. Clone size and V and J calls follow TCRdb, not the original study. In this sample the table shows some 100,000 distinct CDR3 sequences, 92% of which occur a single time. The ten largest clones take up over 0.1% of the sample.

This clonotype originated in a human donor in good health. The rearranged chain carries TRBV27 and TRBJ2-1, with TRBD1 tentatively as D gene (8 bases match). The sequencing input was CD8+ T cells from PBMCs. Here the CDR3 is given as CASGGAGGRDEQFF. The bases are TGTGCCAGCGGGGGGGCAGGGGGCCGGGATGAGCAGTTCTTC.